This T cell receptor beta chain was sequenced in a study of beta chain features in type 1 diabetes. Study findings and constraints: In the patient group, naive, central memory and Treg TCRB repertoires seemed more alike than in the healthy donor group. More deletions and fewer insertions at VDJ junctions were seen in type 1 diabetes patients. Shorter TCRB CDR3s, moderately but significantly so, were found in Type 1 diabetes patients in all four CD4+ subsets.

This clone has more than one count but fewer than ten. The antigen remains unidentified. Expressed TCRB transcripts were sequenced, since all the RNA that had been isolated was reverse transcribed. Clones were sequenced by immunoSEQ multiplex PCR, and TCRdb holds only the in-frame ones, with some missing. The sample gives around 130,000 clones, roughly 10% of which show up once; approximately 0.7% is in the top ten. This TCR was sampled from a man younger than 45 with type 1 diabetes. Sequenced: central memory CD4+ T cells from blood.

This chain's CDR3 is CASSHNRDGYTF. CDR3 coding DNA: TGTGCCAGCAGCCACAACAGGGACGGCTACACCTTC. The rearrangement uses TRBV11-2 and TRBJ1-2; D is possibly TRBD1 (6 bases). Trimming stripped 5 bases from V and 8 bases from J, with 12 bases between. Germline V gene data show CDR1 as SGHAT and CDR2 as FQNNGV. This CDR3 comprises 12 residues.